Following are 16 T cell receptor beta chains from one sample sequenced in a study of post-analysis software for immune sequencing data. General study results and limits: The five TRBV segments detected at higher frequency in patients than in controls included TRBV5-6, TRBV5-1 and TRBV20-1.

Unique molecular identifiers were built into the TCR beta cDNA libraries. TCRdb recomputed calls from the PCR reads with MiXCR, one row per CDR3 protein. This table has under 900,000 distinct CDR3 sequences, around 53% appearing once. Their cognate antigens are unknown. Sequencing was done on a sample of blood. These receptors all come from a girl aged 10-17 years with multiple sclerosis.

This chain joins TRBV4-1 and TRBJ2-4, with 7 nucleotides matching TRBD1. CDR1 is MGHRA, CDR2 YSYEKL, per germline. The ends lost 0 bases at V and 5 bases at J; junction bases unmatched: 7. The CDR3 loop spans 16 amino acids. CDR3 DNA: TGCGCCAGCAGCCAAGATTGGTGGACAGGCCAAAACATTCAGTACTTC. This translates into CASSQDWWTGQNIQYF.

This clonotype was observed a handful of times. The V and J genes are TRBV20-1 and TRBJ2-5, with 9 bases that match TRBD2. The germline V gene has CDR1 DFQATT and CDR2 SNEGSKA (reference sequence). The trim removed 4 bases at V and 4 bases at J, leaving 1 base unmatched. The CDR3 has 12 residues. The CDR3 nucleotides are TGCAGTGCTAAACTAGCGGGAGAGACCCAGTACTTC. This gives the protein CSAKLAGETQYF.

The rearrangement links TRBV7-6 to TRBJ1-2; D call uncertain. Germline CDR1 and CDR2: SGHVS and FNYEAQ. V was shortened by 3 bases and J by 4 bases, with 15 bases between the two germline ends. CDR3 size: 15 residues. The CDR3 DNA is TGTGCCAGCAGCTTGAATCAGGATCGTCTCTATGGCTACACCTTC. Residues: CASSLNQDRLYGYTF.

The rearrangement links TRBV2 to TRBJ2-5; a weak D match, TRBD2 (5 bases). Trimming removed 8 bases from V and 4 bases from J, with 20 bases in between. Germline V lookup: CDR1 SNHLY, CDR2 FYNNEI. The CDR3 runs 15 residues. In DNA form, the CDR3 reads TGTGCCAGCTCCACCGGAGGAGTGGGCCCAGAGACCCAGTACTTC. Protein product: CASSTGGVGPETQYF. The variable domain in full, with the rest retrieved from reference TRBV2 and TRBJ2-5, is EPEVTQTPSHQVTQMGQEVILRCVPISNHLYFYWYRQILGQKVEFLVSFYNNEISEKSEIFDDQFSVERPDGSNFTLKIRSTKLEDSAMYFCASSTGGVGPETQYFGPGTRLLVL.

This chain links TRBV7-9 with TRBJ2-5; tentatively, D is TRBD2 (5 bases). V gave up 6 bases and J gave up 4 bases, with 15 bases separating them. Germline V gene lookup returns CDR1 SEHNR and CDR2 FQNEAQ (reference sequence). This CDR3 has 14 amino acids. The CDR3 loop reads CASSPQLVSETQYF. The CDR3 DNA reads as TGTGCCAGCAGTCCCCAACTAGTCTCAGAGACCCAGTACTTC.

This clonotype showed up just a few times. This chain's CDR3 is CSVEGWASGRSYEQYF. The CDR3 DNA reads TGCAGCGTTGAGGGGTGGGCTAGCGGGAGATCCTACGAGCAGTACTTC. V and J are TRBV29-1 and TRBJ2-7; 10 bases map to TRBD2. In germline, CDR1 is SQVTM, CDR2 ANQGSEA. With 3 bases clipped from V and 1 base from J, the junction kept 9 bases outside the gene matches. CDR3 length: 16 amino acids.

The genes are TRBV20-1 and TRBJ2-2; 11 bases are a match to TRBD2. Looked up from germline, CDR1 is DFQATT and CDR2 is SNEGSKA (reference sequence). Trimming at V came to 4 bases and at J to 4 bases, leaving 5 bases not matched to a gene. The CDR3 sequence is 15 residues long. The CDR3 loop reads CSAIAGGGITGELFF. The CDR3 coding sequence is TGCAGTGCTATAGCGGGAGGGGGTATCACCGGGGAGCTGTTTTTT.

This chain links TRBV2 with TRBJ1-2, with 7 bases lining up with TRBD1. The J segment lost 8 bases and the V segment lost 5 bases, leaving 11 bases of the junction unmatched. CDR1 is SNHLY, CDR2 FYNNEI, per germline. The CDR3 has 14 amino acids. CDR3 amino acids: CASSITGESEGYTF. In nucleotides, the CDR3 is TGTGCCAGCAGTATAACAGGGGAATCCGAAGGCTACACCTTC.

The V call is TRBV13, the J call TRBJ2-5; a possible D gene is TRBD1 (5 bases). This CDR3 is 13 amino acids long. V lost 5 bases, J lost 4 bases, and 11 bases lay in between. Germline-derived CDR1 and CDR2 are PRHDT and FYEKMQ (reference sequence). The CDR3 sequence is CASSIGHGETQYF. The DNA of the CDR3 is TGTGCCAGCAGCATCGGACATGGAGAGACCCAGTACTTC.

This chain connects TRBV6-6 to TRBJ1-1; 9 bases map to TRBD1. Germline V gene data show CDR1 as MNHNY and CDR2 as SVGAGI (reference sequence). The CDR3 totals 15 residues. The trim removed 1 base at V and 5 bases at J, leaving 5 bases unmatched. CDR3 in amino acids: CASSYLSDRGTEAFF. As DNA, the CDR3 is TGTGCCAGCAGTTACTTATCCGACAGGGGGACTGAAGCTTTCTTT.

Turning to this clonotype: Relative to the germline gene, one junction end is altered; a read error may explain this. The chain carries TRBV12-3 or TRBV12-4 and TRBJ2-7; D uncertain. This CDR3 contains 15 residues. The CDR3 nucleotides read TGTGCCAGCAGTCCCAGCAGGCACAGCTCCTACGAGCAGCACTTC. Its translation is CASSPSRHSSYEQHF.

The V gene is TRBV12-3 or TRBV12-4, the J gene TRBJ1-5; D may be TRBD1 (6 bases). The CDR3 runs to 16 residues. V was clipped by 6 bases and J by 3 bases, with 18 bases between them. Here the CDR3 DNA reads TGTGCCAGCAGCCAATCACCGGGGGGGCACAATCAGCCCCAGCATTTT. Encoded protein: CASSQSPGGHNQPQHF.

This clonotype was counted between two and nine times. The CDR3 DNA sequence: TGCAGCGTTGAACCCCGGTTCTTAGATGAGCAGTTCTTC. This translates into CSVEPRFLDEQFF. This chain joins TRBV29-1 and TRBJ2-1, with D unresolved. Trimming removed 2 bases from V and 8 bases from J, with 13 bases in between. The CDR3 covers 13 residues. CDR1 SQVTM and CDR2 ANQGSEA come from the germline V gene.

This clonotype was counted a few times. The chain combines TRBV20-1 with TRBJ1-2; TRBD1 is a possible D gene (6 bases). With 3 bases removed from V and 3 bases from J, the gap between germline ends came to 23 bases. CDR3 length: 17 amino acids. Looked up from germline, CDR1 is DFQATT and CDR2 is SNEGSKA (reference sequence). Written as DNA, the CDR3 is TGCAGTGCTAGCATAACTGGGGGCCAAAGTGAGGACTATGGCTACACCTTC. It specifies CSASITGGQSEDYGYTF.

The chain couples TRBV12-3 or TRBV12-4 to TRBJ2-7; D possibly corresponds to TRBD2 (5 bases). Deletions cut 0 bases from V and 10 bases from J, with 13 bases between. This CDR3 region has 13 residues. The CDR3 DNA follows: TGTGCCAGCAGTTTAGCGCTCCAGGAGGCCCAGTACTTC. Amino acids: CASSLALQEAQYF.

This clonotype appeared a few times. The chain has TRBV7-9 and TRBJ2-3; D assignment may be TRBD1 or TRBD2 (6 bases each). CDR1 is SEHNR, CDR2 FQNEAQ, per germline (reference sequence). This CDR3 comprises 15 residues. Trimming took 5 bases from V and 8 from J, leaving 20 bases between them. The CDR3 nucleotides are TGTGCCAGCAGCAAAGCCGGGACTTTACAGGGTACGCAGTATTTT. Translated: CASSKAGTLQGTQYF.